These T cell receptor beta chains were read from a single sample in a study of blood T cells in healthy people across ages. TCRdb itself ran the 5' RACE reads through MiXCR, one entry per CDR3 protein. The sample lists approximately 1.5 million distinct CDR3 sequences, about 31% occurring once. Sequencing was done on a sample of blood. The receptors were sampled from a woman aged 25 to 39 in good health. CDR3s include the opening cysteine and the closing phenylalanine or tryptophan.

v_call cdr3_aa
TRBV12-3/TRBV12-4 CASSFAGFTEAFF
TRBV6-1 CASSEAGTGEQFF
TRBV7-3 CASSPPISNEQFF
TRBV18 CASSPRLSGDLTAEQYF
TRBV27 CASSPSLRREGNIQYF
TRBV10-2 CASGFRTGDLNEQFF
TRBV5-1 CASRNPTDYGYTF
TRBV7-9 CASSSGQRMTGEQYF
TRBV20-1 CSARDARGSSYNEQFF
TRBV20-1 CSAKGQLTKTQYF
TRBV6-1 CASSATPGQGRDEQYF
TRBV2 CASSGGLGAEQFF
TRBV5-1 CASRRGSRDEQYF
TRBV6-1 CASITRDGTEAFF
TRBV4-1 CASSQDRDAQYF
TRBV4-1 CASSWGNSLDEQFF
TRBV27 CTSQGARSYGYTF
TRBV28 CASSPTTGLKNIQYF
TRBV20-1 CSARFQGANQPQHF
TRBV4-1 CASSQGTTVNTIYF
TRBV7-8 CASSFVWTGKADTQYF
TRBV20-1 CSAKDRVGNQPQHF
TRBV7-6 CASSLTTTSEPEQFF
TRBV12-3/TRBV12-4 CASSLGRGGLDSYNEQFF
TRBV11-2 CASSSWARAEQETQYF
TRBV29-1 CSVEIATGFEETQYF
TRBV4-1 CASSQERSGKSDTQYF
TRBV24-1 CATRLEGGPYEQYF
TRBV15 CATSSVQGNQPQHF
TRBV29-1 CSVDIATSNYGYTF
TRBV28 CASSPLGAGYGYTF
TRBV6-2/TRBV6-3 CASFGGASYNEQLF
TRBV2 CASCFMGSQANYGHTF
TRBV27 CASSLYAGARDFDNEQFF
TRBV11-2 CASRAGDSYNEQFF
TRBV4-2 CASSRGLVYEQYF
TRBV30 CAWKEETQYF
TRBV4-1 CASSQEEKYGYTF
TRBV6-5 CASSQEAGQGTETQYF
TRBV28 CASSLFGSTYEQYF
TRBV29-1 CSVEGTGGAYEQYF
TRBV5-6 CASSSGPLPDTQYF
TRBV18 CASSPSLTENTGELFF
TRBV28 CAILHQQGAYGYTF
TRBV4-2 CASSQSLQRGSTSTDTQYF
TRBV6-2/TRBV6-3 CASIGLAGQTYVEQYF
TRBV4-2 CASSQALRGGSYEQFF
TRBV27 CASSFQGPTPYEQYF
TRBV7-9 CASSPAGEETQYF
TRBV11-1 CASTSSGRSTEAFF